Each of the 31 T cell receptor beta chains below was sequenced from the same sample in a study of T-cell reconstitution after alpha-beta-depleted transplantation in children. TCRbeta library construction was performed incorporating unique molecular identifiers. TCRdb reanalysed the PCR reads using MiXCR and keeps one entry per CDR3 protein. The table shows about 500,000 distinct CDR3 sequences, with about 30% occurring only once. Sequencing used PBMCs from the stem cell graft donor, obtained from the stem cell graft. These receptors came from a human donor who donated a stem cell graft to a child with aplastic anemia.

V gene TRBV5-1 combines with J gene TRBJ1-2; D perhaps matches TRBD1 (6 bases). The germline V gene encodes CDR1 SGHRS and CDR2 YFSETQ. The CDR3 loop spans 14 amino acids. V lost 2 bases to trimming and J lost 4 bases, with 12 bases between them. The CDR3 DNA reads as TGCGCCAGCAGCTTTTTAGGACAGACCTATGGCTACACCTTC. Its protein product is CASSFLGQTYGYTF.

The chain couples TRBV5-1 to TRBJ2-1; D not resolved. This CDR3 contains 14 residues. The V end was cut by 1 base, the J end by 8 bases, with 13 bases between. Per the germline V gene, CDR1 is SGHRS and CDR2 is YFSETQ. Here the CDR3 reads CASSLIAASDEQFF. The CDR3 DNA follows: TGCGCCAGCAGCTTGATCGCGGCCTCGGATGAGCAGTTCTTC.

This chain links TRBV12-3 or TRBV12-4 with TRBJ2-5, with 13 bases aligning to TRBD2. The CDR3 totals 18 residues. Trimming cost V 0 bases and J 2 bases; bases outside gene matches: 6. CDR3 loop: CASSLAPGLAGLQETQYF. CDR3 in DNA: TGTGCCAGCAGTTTAGCGCCGGGACTAGCGGGGTTGCAAGAGACCCAGTACTTC.

Details on this clonotype: One junction end does not reproduce the germline sequence, and a read error may be involved. The chain has TRBV12-3 or TRBV12-4 and TRBJ1-3; a weak D match, TRBD1 (6 bases). CDR3 length equals 11 residues. The CDR3 loop reads CASSLGGQIDF. In DNA, the CDR3 is TGTGCCAGCAGTTTAGGGGGACAAATAGATTTT.

This clonotype was seen more than once but under ten times. The chain employs TRBV7-9 and TRBJ1-5, with D uncertain. Trimming left V 1 base short and J 1 base short, with 5 bases between. The CDR3 totals 14 residues. CDR1 is SEHNR and CDR2 is FQNEAQ in the germline V gene (reference sequence). The CDR3 loop is CASSLVSSNQPQHF. The DNA of the CDR3 is TGTGCCAGCAGCTTAGTCTCGAGCAATCAGCCCCAGCATTTT.

A few counts support this clonotype. The gene calls are TRBV7-3 and TRBJ2-6, with D maybe TRBD2 (5 bases). Germline CDR1 SGHTA, CDR2 FQGTGA. This CDR3 contains 17 residues. V was clipped by 5 bases and J by 4 bases, with 18 bases between them. The CDR3, as DNA: TGTGCCAGCAGCGAATCACTAGGTTATGTCGGGGCCAACGTCCTGACTTTC. This sequence encodes CASSESLGYVGANVLTF.

The J gene is TRBJ2-1, the V gene TRBV12-3 or TRBV12-4, with D unclear. V was pared by 0 bases and J by 4 bases, with 13 bases between. This CDR3 is 16 amino acids long. The CDR3 sequence is CASSLASLTRYNEQFF. The CDR3 DNA reads as TGTGCCAGCAGTTTAGCGAGCCTGACTCGATACAATGAGCAGTTCTTC.

This clonotype was seen a handful of times. The rearrangement links TRBV20-1 to TRBJ2-7; the D call may be TRBD1 or TRBD2 (5 bases each). Germline CDR1 and CDR2: DFQATT and SNEGSKA (reference sequence). V lost 3 bases, J lost 0 bases, and 12 bases lay in between. The CDR3 totals 14 residues. The CDR3 region has the DNA TGCAGTGCTAGGGGGACCGCTAGCTCCTACGAGCAGTACTTC. Translating gives CSARGTASSYEQYF.

The chain links TRBV5-1 to TRBJ2-2; 9 bases match TRBD1. The junction had 9 bases not matched to a gene; V was cut back by 7 bases and J by 5 bases. The germline V gene has CDR1 SGHRS and CDR2 YFSETQ. CDR3 length: 15 amino acids. CDR3 sequence (DNA): TGCGCCAGCGTCGGGGGACAGGGACGGACCGGGGAGCTGTTTTTT. Residues: CASVGGQGRTGELFF.

This chain connects TRBV10-3 to TRBJ1-1, with TRBD1 matching 8 bases. V shed 3 bases and J 4 bases; nucleotides not matched to a gene: 4. This CDR3 has 14 residues. CDR1 ENHRY and CDR2 SYGVKD come from the germline V gene. DNA of the CDR3: TGTGCCATCAGTGACGCAGGGGGCATCACTGAAGCTTTCTTT. Protein sequence: CAISDAGGITEAFF.

The chain recombines TRBV29-1 with TRBJ2-5; D could derive from TRBD1 or TRBD2 (5 bases each). This CDR3 has 15 residues. Per germline, CDR1 SQVTM and CDR2 ANQGSEA. Trimming pared 3 bases from V and 1 base from J, leaving 15 bases between. Here the CDR3 DNA reads TGCAGCGTTGATCTTTTCGGGGACGGCCAAGAGACCCAGTACTTC. Translating it yields CSVDLFGDGQETQYF.

This clonotype has only a few counts. The V gene is TRBV9, the J gene TRBJ1-3; no clear D. This CDR3 spans 16 amino acids. Germline values: CDR1 SGDLS, CDR2 YYNGEE. V was trimmed by 0 bases and J by 1 base, leaving 11 bases between them. The CDR3 spells CASSVGLTYSGNTIYF. The CDR3 region has the DNA TGTGCCAGCAGCGTAGGGCTGACTTATTCTGGAAACACCATATATTTT.

V gene TRBV6-2 or TRBV6-3 combines with J gene TRBJ1-1; D remains unclear. The CDR3 totals 12 residues. Germline V gives CDR1 MNHEY, CDR2 SVGEGT. The V end was cut by 5 bases, the J end by 4 bases, with 8 bases between. In DNA form, the CDR3 reads TGTGCCAGCAGTCCGCATCGCACTGAAGCTTTCTTT. Amino acid sequence: CASSPHRTEAFF.

The V gene is TRBV28, the J gene TRBJ1-2; D possibly corresponds to TRBD1 (6 bases). The germline CDR1 and CDR2 sequences are MDHEN and SYDVKM. Trimming left V 5 bases short and J 2 bases short, with 18 bases between. The length of the CDR3 is 16 residues. CDR3 region: CASSPSVGAGNYGYTF. In DNA form, the CDR3 reads TGTGCCAGCAGTCCTTCAGTGGGGGCGGGGAACTATGGCTACACCTTC.

CDR3 region: CASSLGRGSGSPDTQYF. Here the CDR3 DNA reads TGTGCCAGCAGCTTAGGGAGGGGTAGCGGGAGTCCAGATACGCAGTATTTT. V gene TRBV7-2 combines with J gene TRBJ2-3; 9 nucleotides align to TRBD2. V lost 1 base to trimming and J lost 4 bases; unmatched junction nucleotides: 9. Germline lookup yields CDR1 SGHTA and CDR2 FQGNSA. The CDR3 runs 17 residues.

The rearrangement links TRBV7-9 to TRBJ1-5; possibly TRBD1 for D (6 bases). The CDR3 sequence is 14 residues long. V was cut by 3 bases and J by 4 bases, with 10 bases left in between. Looked up from germline, CDR1 is SEHNR and CDR2 is FQNEAQ (reference sequence). CDR3 in amino acids: CASSLEGTNQPQHF. As DNA, the CDR3 is TGTGCCAGCAGCTTGGAAGGGACAAATCAGCCCCAGCATTTT.

This chain connects TRBV7-2 to TRBJ1-1; D is unresolved. CDR3 length equals 13 residues. Germline CDR1 SGHTA, CDR2 FQGNSA. The ends were cut back, 2 bases at V and 3 bases at J, with 7 bases in the middle. Written as DNA, the CDR3 is TGTGCCAGCAGCTTATCGGGCCACACTGAAGCTTTCTTT. Its translation is CASSLSGHTEAFF.

V gene TRBV7-9 combines with J gene TRBJ2-5; 8 nucleotides agree with TRBD1. The CDR3 spans 14 residues. Trimming removed 6 bases from V and 0 bases from J; junction bases left unmatched: 3. Germline assignment: CDR1 SEHNR and CDR2 FQNEAQ (reference sequence). The CDR3 protein is CASRRGQDQETQYF. For the CDR3, the DNA is TGTGCCAGCAGGAGGGGACAGGACCAAGAGACCCAGTACTTC.

This clonotype was seen a handful of times. J is TRBJ1-4 and V is TRBV29-1; D gene uncertain. Trimming removed 6 bases at V and 7 bases at J, with 6 bases between. CDR1 SQVTM and CDR2 ANQGSEA come from the germline V gene. The CDR3 loop spans 10 amino acids. DNA for the CDR3: TGCAGCGTGTCAGGTGAAAAACTGTTTTTT. Encoded protein: CSVSGEKLFF.

This rearrangement joins TRBV29-1 to TRBJ1-3; D ambiguous. The germline V and J ends were trimmed by 0 bases and 5 bases, with 14 bases remaining between them. From germline, CDR1 is SQVTM and CDR2 ANQGSEA. The CDR3 is 15 amino acids. For the CDR3, the DNA is TGCAGCGTTGAAGATTGGGCCCGGAGCCGAAACACCATATATTTT. Translated, it gives CSVEDWARSRNTIYF.

This clonotype was found once. CDR3 region: CASSARRNTQYF. Here the CDR3 DNA reads TGTGCCAGCAGTGCGAGGCGCAATACGCAGTATTTT. The chain recombines TRBV12-3 or TRBV12-4 with TRBJ2-3, with D unresolved. This CDR3 has 12 amino acids. V was trimmed by 5 bases and J by 7 bases, leaving 10 bases between them.

This chain connects TRBV28 to TRBJ2-1; 7 bases agree with TRBD2. The CDR3 length is 15 residues. J lost 4 bases, V lost 6 bases, and 9 bases had no gene match. The V gene's germline CDR1 is MDHEN and CDR2 SYDVKM. Here the CDR3 reads CASRPSGVGYNEQFF. CDR3 DNA: TGTGCCAGCAGACCAAGCGGGGTCGGTTACAATGAGCAGTTCTTC.

This clonotype appeared a few times. Written as DNA, the CDR3 is TGCAGCGTGAACGGACAGGGGGGTATAGAGACCCAGTACTTC. The encoded protein is CSVNGQGGIETQYF. V is TRBV29-1 and J is TRBJ2-5; 10 bases map to TRBD1. The CDR3 is made up of 14 amino acids. Germline values: CDR1 SQVTM, CDR2 ANQGSEA. The junction had 8 bases not matched to a gene; V was cut back by 6 bases and J by 4 bases.

V is TRBV4-3 and J is TRBJ2-2, with a weak D call TRBD2 (6 bases). Germline loops: CDR1 LGHNA, CDR2 YSLEER. This CDR3 is 18 amino acids long. The ends were cut back, 2 bases at V and 1 base at J, with 17 bases in the middle. CDR3 bases: TGCGCCAGCAGCCAAAGTGAGGCGCGGGGTTGGAACACCGGGGAGCTGTTTTTT. It yields the protein CASSQSEARGWNTGELFF.

This chain connects TRBV20-1 to TRBJ2-7; 9 nucleotides agree with TRBD1. This CDR3 is built from 15 residues. Losses at the gene ends were 4 bases for V and 3 bases for J; bases not matched to a gene: 10. Per the germline V gene, CDR1 is DFQATT and CDR2 is SNEGSKA (reference sequence). The DNA of the CDR3 is TGCAGTGCTAATTATGGGACAGGGTACGGCTACGAGCAGTACTTC. Encoded protein: CSANYGTGYGYEQYF.

The V gene is TRBV10-3, the J gene TRBJ2-7; D may be TRBD2 (6 bases). V gave up 5 bases and J gave up 0 bases, with 8 bases separating them. This CDR3 has 13 residues. Germline CDR1 reads ENHRY; CDR2 reads SYGVKD. In DNA, the CDR3 is TGTGCCATCAGTACCGGGAGCTCCTACGAGCAGTACGTC. As protein: CAISTGSSYEQYV.

The chain has TRBV20-1 and TRBJ1-2; D is uncertain. The CDR3 is made up of 13 amino acids. The V gene lost 1 base and the J gene lost 8 bases, with 14 bases spanning the gap. The V gene's germline CDR1 is DFQATT and CDR2 SNEGSKA (reference sequence). The CDR3 loop is CSARGVRLRGYTF. In DNA, the CDR3 is TGCAGTGCTAGAGGGGTCCGACTGCGGGGCTACACCTTC.

The chain couples TRBV29-1 to TRBJ2-1, with TRBD2 as a possible D gene (6 bases). Germline V gene data show CDR1 as SQVTM and CDR2 as ANQGSEA. V was cut by 8 bases and J by 3 bases, with 17 bases left in between. The CDR3 has 14 residues. The CDR3 sequence is CSFRGSGYYNEQFF. The CDR3 nucleotides are TGCAGCTTTCGTGGGAGCGGGTACTACAATGAGCAGTTCTTC.

A few counts support this clonotype. The chain joins TRBV12-3 or TRBV12-4 to TRBJ2-2, with D perhaps matching TRBD2 (5 bases). Trimming removed 1 base at V and 5 bases at J, with 14 bases between. This CDR3 region has 16 residues. DNA of the CDR3: TGTGCCAGCAGTTTAGGAAGGAGGCCGTATACCGGGGAGCTGTTTTTT. Residues: CASSLGRRPYTGELFF.

This clonotype occurred a few times. The CDR3 DNA follows: TGCAGCGTTGGAACTAGCGGGGTATACAATGAGCAGTTCTTC. Translating gives CSVGTSGVYNEQFF. V is TRBV29-1 and J is TRBJ2-1; the match to TRBD2 covers 10 bases. V shed 4 bases and J 4 bases; nucleotides not matched to a gene: 4. CDR1 is SQVTM, CDR2 ANQGSEA, per germline. CDR3 length equals 14 residues.

This clonotype was picked up a small number of times. The chain uses TRBV5-6 and TRBJ2-7, with TRBD2 matching over 15 bases. This CDR3 spans 20 amino acids. Germline CDR1 reads SGHDT; CDR2 reads YYEEEE. Trimming cost V 4 bases and J 0 bases; bases outside gene matches: 14. The CDR3 reads CASSGGAFGTSGGSSYEQYV. Here the CDR3 DNA reads TGTGCCAGCAGCGGGGGCGCTTTTGGGACTAGCGGGGGGAGCTCCTACGAGCAGTACGTC.